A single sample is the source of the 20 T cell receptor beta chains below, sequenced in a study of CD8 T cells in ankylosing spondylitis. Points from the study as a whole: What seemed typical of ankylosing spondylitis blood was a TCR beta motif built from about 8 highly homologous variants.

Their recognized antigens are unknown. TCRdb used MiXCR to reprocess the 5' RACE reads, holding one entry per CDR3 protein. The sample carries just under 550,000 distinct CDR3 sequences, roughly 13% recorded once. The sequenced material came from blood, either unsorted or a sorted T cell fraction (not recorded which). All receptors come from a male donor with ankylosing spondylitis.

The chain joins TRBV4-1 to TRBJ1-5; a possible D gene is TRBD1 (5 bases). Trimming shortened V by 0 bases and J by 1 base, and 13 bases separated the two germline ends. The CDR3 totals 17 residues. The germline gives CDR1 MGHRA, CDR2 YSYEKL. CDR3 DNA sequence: TGCGCCAGCAGCCAAGACCGCGGGACTTTCAGCAATCAGCCCCAGCATTTT. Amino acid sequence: CASSQDRGTFSNQPQHF.

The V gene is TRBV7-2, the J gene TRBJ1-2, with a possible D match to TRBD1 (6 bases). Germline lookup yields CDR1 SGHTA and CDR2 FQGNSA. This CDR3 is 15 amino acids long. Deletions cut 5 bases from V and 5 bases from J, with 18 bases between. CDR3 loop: CASSPGEGRPYGYTF. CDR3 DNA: TGTGCCAGCAGCCCAGGGGAGGGGCGCCCTTATGGCTACACCTTC.

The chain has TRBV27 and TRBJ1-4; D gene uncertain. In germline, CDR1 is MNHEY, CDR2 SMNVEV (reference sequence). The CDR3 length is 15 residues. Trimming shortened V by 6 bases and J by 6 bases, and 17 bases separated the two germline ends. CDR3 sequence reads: CASSQMGSLDEKLFF. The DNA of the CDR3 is TGTGCCAGCAGCCAAATGGGAAGTTTGGATGAAAAACTGTTTTTT.

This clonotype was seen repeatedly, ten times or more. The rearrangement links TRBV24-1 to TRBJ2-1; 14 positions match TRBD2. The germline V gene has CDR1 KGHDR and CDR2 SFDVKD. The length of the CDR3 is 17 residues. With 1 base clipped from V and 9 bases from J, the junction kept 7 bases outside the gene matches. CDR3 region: CATSDFAGTSGSSEQFF. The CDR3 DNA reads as TGTGCCACCAGTGATTTTGCCGGGACTAGCGGGAGCAGTGAGCAGTTCTTC.

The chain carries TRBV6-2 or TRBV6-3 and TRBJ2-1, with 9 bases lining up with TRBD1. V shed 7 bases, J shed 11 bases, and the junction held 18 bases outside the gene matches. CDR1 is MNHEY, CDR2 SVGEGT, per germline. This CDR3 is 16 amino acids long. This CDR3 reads CASNTAGTGYLSKQFF. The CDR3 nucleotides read TGTGCCAGCAACACCGCCGGGACAGGGTACTTATCTAAGCAGTTCTTC.

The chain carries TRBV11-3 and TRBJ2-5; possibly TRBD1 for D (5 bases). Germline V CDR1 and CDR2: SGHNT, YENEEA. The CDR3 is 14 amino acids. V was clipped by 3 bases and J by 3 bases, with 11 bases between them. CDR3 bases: TGTGCCAGCAGCTTCGAGGACACAGAAGAGACCCAGTACTTC. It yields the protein CASSFEDTEETQYF.

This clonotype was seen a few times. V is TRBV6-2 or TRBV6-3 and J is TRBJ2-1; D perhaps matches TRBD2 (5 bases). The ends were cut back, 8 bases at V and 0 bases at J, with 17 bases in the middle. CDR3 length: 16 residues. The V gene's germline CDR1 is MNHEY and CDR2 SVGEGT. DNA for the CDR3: TGTGCCAGCGACCGGGGTTCGAAATACTCCTACAATGAGCAGTTCTTC. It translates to CASDRGSKYSYNEQFF.

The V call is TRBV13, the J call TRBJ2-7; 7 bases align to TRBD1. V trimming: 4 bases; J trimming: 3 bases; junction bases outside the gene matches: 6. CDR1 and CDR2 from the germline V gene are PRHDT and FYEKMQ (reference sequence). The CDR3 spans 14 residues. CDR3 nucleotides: TGTGCCAGCAGCTCCTACAGGGGAAGCTACGAGCAGTACTTC. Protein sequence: CASSSYRGSYEQYF.

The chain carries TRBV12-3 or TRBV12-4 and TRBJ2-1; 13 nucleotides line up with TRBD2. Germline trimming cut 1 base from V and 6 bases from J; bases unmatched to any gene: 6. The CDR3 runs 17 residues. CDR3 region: CASSLGGLAGNRNEQFF. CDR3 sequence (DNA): TGTGCCAGCAGTTTAGGGGGACTAGCGGGAAATCGCAATGAGCAGTTCTTC.

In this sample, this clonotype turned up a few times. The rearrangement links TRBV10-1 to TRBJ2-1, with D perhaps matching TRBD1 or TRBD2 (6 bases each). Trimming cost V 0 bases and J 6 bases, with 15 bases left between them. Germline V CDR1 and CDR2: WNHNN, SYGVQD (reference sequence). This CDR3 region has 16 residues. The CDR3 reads CASSESRGEKGNEQFF. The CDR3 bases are TGCGCCAGCAGTGAGTCAAGGGGGGAGAAGGGCAATGAGCAGTTCTTC.

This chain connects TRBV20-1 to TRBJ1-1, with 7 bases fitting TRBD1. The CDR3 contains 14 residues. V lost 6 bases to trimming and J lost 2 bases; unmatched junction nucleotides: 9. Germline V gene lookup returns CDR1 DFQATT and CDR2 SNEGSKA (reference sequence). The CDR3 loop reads CSAAQGPLNTEAFF. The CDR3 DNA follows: TGCAGTGCAGCACAGGGGCCCCTAAACACTGAAGCTTTCTTT.

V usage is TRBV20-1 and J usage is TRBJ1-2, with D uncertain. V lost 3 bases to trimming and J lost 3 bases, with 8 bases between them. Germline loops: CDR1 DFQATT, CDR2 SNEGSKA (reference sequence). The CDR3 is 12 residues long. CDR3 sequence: CSASKGDYGYTF. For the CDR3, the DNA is TGCAGTGCTAGTAAGGGAGACTATGGCTACACCTTC.

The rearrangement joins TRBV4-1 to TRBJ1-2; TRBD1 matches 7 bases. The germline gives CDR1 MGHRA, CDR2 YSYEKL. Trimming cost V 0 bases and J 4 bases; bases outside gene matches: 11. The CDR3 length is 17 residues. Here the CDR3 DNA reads TGCGCCAGCAGCCAAGATTGGACAGGCGGGGAGGTCTATGGCTACACCTTC. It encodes CASSQDWTGGEVYGYTF.

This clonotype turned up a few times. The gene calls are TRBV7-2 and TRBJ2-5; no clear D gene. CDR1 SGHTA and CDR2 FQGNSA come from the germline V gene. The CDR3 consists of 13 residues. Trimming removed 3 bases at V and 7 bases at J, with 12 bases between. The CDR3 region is CASSFETAGTQYF. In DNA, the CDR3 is TGTGCCAGCAGCTTCGAAACAGCAGGGACCCAGTACTTC.

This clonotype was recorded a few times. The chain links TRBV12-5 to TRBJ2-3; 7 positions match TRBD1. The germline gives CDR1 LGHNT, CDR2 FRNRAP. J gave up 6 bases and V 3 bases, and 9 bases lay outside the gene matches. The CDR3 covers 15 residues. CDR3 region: CASGFTGAGFDTQYF. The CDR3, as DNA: TGTGCTAGTGGTTTCACAGGGGCCGGGTTTGATACGCAGTATTTT.

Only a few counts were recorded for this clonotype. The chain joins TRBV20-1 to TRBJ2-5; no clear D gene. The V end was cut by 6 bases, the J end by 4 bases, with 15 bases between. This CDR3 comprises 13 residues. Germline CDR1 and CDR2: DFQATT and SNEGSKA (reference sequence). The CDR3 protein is CSAADPWGETQYF. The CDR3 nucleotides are TGCAGTGCCGCGGACCCCTGGGGAGAGACCCAGTACTTC.

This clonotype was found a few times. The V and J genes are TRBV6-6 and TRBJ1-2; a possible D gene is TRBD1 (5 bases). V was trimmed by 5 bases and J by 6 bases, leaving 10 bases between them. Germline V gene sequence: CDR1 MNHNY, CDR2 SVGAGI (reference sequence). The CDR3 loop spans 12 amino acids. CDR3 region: CASSTRDDGYTF. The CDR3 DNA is TGTGCCAGCAGTACCAGGGACGATGGCTACACCTTC.

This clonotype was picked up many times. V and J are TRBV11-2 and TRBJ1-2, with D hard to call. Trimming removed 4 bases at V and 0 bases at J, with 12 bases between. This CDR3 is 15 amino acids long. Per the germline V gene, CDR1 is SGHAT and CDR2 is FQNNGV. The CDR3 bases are TGTGCCAGCAGCTACGAAGGCTCCTCTAACTATGGCTACACCTTC. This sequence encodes CASSYEGSSNYGYTF.

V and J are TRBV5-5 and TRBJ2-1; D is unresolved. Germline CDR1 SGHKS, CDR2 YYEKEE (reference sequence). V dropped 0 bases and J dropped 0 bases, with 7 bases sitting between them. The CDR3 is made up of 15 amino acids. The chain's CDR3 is CASSLGWSSYNEQFF. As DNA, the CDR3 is TGTGCCAGCAGCTTGGGTTGGAGCTCCTACAATGAGCAGTTCTTC.

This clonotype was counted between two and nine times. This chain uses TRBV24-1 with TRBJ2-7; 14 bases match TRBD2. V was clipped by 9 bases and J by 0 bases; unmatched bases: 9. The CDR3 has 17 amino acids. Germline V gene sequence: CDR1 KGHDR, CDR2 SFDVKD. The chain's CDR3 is CATSPGLAGALSYEQYV. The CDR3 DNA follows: TGTGCCACCTCGCCGGGACTAGCGGGAGCCCTCTCCTACGAGCAGTACGTC.